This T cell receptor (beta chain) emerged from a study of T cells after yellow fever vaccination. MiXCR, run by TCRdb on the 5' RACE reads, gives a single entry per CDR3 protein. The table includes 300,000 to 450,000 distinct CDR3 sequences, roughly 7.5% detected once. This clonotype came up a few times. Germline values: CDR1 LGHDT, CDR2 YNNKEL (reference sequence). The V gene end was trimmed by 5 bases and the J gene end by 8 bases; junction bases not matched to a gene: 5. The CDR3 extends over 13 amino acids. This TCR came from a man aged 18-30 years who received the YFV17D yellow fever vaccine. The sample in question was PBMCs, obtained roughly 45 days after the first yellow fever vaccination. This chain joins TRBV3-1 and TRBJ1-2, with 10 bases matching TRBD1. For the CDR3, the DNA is TGTGCCAGCAGCGTGGGACAGGGGAAAGGCTACACCTTC. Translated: CASSVGQGKGYTF.